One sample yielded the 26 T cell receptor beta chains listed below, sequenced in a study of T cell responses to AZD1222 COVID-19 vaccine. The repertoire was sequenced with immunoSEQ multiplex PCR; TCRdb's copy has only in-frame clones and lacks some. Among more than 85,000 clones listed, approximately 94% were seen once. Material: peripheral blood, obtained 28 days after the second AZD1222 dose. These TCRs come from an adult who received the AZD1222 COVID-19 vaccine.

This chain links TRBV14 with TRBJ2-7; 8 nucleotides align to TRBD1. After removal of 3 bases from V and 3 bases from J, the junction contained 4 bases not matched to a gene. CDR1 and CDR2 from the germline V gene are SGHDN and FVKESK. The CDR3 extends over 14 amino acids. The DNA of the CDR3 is TGTGCCAGCAGCCATGACAGGGGAAACTACGAGCAGTACTTC. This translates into CASSHDRGNYEQYF.

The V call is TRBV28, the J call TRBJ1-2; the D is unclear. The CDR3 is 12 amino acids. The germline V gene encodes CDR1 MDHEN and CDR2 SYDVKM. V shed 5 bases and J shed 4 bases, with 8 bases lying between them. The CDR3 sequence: CASSPDRYGYTF. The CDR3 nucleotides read TGTGCCAGCAGTCCCGATCGCTATGGCTACACCTTC.

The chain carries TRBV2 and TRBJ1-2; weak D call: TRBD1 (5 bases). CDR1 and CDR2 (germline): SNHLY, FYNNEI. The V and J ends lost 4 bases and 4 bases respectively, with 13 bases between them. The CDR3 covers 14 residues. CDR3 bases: TGTGCCAGCAGTGTAGGTCAAGGGGCCTATGGCTACACCTTC. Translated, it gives CASSVGQGAYGYTF.

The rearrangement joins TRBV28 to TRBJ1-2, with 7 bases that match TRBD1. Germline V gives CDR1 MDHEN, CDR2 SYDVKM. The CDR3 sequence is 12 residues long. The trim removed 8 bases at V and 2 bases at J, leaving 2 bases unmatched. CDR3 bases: TGTGCCAGCTCGGGACAGAACTATGGCTACACCTTC. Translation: CASSGQNYGYTF.

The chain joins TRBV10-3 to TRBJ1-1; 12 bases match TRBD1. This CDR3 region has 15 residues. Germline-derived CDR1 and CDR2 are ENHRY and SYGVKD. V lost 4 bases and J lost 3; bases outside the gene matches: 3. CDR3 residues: CAISGDRGQDTEAFF. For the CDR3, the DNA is TGTGCCATCAGTGGGGACAGGGGGCAAGACACTGAAGCTTTCTTT.

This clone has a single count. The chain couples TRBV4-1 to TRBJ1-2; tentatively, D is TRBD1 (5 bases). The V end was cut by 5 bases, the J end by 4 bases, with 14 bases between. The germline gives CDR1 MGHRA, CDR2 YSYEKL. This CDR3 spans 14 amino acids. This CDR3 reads CASSFEGKGYGYTF. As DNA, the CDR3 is TGCGCCAGCAGCTTCGAGGGGAAAGGCTATGGCTACACCTTC.

Written as DNA, the CDR3 is TGTGCCAGCAGCCAGGGAGGGTTAGATACGCAGTATTTT. Residues: CASSQGGLDTQYF. The rearrangement joins TRBV3-1 (or the pseudogene TRBV3-2) to TRBJ2-3, with 7 bases identical to TRBD2. J lost 5 bases, V lost 3 bases, and 2 bases had no gene match. The CDR3 contains 13 residues. Germline CDR1 and CDR2: LGHDT and YNNKEL (reference sequence).

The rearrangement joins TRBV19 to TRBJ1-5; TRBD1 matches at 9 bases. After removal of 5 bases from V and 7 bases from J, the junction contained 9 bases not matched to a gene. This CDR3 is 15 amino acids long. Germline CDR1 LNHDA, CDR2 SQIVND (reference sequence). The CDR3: CASSPGDRARQPQHF. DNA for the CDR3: TGTGCCAGTAGTCCTGGGGACAGGGCCAGGCAGCCCCAGCATTTT.

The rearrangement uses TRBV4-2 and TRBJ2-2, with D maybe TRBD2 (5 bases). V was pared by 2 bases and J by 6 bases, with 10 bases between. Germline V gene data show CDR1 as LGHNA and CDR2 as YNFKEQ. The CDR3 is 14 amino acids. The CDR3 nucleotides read TGTGCCAGCAGCCAACCTCGGGAATCCGGGGAGCTGTTTTTT. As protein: CASSQPRESGELFF.

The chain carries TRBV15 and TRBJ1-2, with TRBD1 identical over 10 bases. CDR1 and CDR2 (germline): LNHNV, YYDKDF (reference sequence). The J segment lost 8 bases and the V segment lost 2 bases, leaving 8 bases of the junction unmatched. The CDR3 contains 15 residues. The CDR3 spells CATSRSRDRGEGYTF. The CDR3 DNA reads TGTGCCACCAGCAGATCCCGGGACAGGGGTGAAGGCTACACCTTC.

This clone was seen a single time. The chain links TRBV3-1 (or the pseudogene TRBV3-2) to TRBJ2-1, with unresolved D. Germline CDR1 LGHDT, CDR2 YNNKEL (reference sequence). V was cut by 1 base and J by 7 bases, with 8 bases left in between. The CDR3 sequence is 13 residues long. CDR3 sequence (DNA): TGTGCCAGCAGCCAAGTGAACCTAAATGAGCAGTTCTTC. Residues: CASSQVNLNEQFF.

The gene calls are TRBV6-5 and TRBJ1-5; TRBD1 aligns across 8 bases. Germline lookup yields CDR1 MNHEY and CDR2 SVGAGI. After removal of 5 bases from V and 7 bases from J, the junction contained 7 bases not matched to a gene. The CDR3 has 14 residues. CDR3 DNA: TGTGCCAGCAGTCCCGGACAGGGTAAACAGCCCCAGCATTTT. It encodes CASSPGQGKQPQHF.

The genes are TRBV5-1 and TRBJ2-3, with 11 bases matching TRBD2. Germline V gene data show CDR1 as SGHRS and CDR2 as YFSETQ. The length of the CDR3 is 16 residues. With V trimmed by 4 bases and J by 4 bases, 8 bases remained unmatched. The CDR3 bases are TGCGCCAGCAGCATAGAGGTAGCGGGAGGGGCAGATACGCAGTATTTT. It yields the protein CASSIEVAGGADTQYF.

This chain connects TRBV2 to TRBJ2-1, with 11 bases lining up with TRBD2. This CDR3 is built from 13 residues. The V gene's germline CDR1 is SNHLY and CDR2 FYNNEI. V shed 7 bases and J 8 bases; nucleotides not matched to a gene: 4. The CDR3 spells CASTTSGSHEQFF. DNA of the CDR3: TGTGCCAGCACAACTAGCGGGAGCCATGAGCAGTTCTTC.

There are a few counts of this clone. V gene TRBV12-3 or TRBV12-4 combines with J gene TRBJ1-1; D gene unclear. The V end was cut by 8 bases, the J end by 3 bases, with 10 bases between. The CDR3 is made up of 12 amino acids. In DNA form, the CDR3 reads TGTGCCAGCCAGGTTGGTGACACTGAAGCTTTCTTT. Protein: CASQVGDTEAFF.

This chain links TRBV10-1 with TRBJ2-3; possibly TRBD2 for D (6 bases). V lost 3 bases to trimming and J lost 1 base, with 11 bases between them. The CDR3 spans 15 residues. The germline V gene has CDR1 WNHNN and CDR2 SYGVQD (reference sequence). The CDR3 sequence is CASSESGGGTDTQYF. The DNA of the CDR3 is TGCGCCAGCAGTGAATCCGGAGGGGGCACAGATACGCAGTATTTT.

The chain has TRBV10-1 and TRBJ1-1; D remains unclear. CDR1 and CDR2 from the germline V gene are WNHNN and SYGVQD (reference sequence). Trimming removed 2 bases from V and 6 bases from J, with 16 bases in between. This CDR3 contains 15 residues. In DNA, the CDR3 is TGCGCCAGCAGTGAGCGACCCCGGGGAGAATCTGAAGCTTTCTTT. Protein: CASSERPRGESEAFF.

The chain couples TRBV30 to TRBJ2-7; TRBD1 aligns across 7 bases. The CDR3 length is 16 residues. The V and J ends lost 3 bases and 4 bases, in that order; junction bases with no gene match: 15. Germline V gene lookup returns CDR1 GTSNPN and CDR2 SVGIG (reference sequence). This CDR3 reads CAWSSGQSLLVYEQYF. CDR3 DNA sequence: TGTGCCTGGAGCTCGGGACAGTCCCTCTTGGTTTACGAGCAGTACTTC.

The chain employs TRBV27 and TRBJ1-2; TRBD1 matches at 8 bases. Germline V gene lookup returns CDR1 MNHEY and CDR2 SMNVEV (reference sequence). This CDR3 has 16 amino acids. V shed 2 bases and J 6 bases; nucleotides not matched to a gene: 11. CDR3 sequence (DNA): TGTGCCAGCAGTTTAACATTTACCGGGACAGGACATGGCTACACCTTC. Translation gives CASSLTFTGTGHGYTF.

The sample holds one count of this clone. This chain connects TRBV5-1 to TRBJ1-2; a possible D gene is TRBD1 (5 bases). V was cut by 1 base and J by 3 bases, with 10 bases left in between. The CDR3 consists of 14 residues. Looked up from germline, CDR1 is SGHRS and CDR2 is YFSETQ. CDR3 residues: CASSLRGGDYGYTF. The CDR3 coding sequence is TGCGCCAGCAGCTTGAGGGGAGGGGACTATGGCTACACCTTC.

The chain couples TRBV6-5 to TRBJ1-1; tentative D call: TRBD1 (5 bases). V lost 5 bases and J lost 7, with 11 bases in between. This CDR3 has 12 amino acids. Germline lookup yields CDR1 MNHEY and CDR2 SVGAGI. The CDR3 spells CASSPQGREAFF. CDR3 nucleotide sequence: TGTGCCAGCAGTCCCCAGGGCCGTGAAGCTTTCTTT.

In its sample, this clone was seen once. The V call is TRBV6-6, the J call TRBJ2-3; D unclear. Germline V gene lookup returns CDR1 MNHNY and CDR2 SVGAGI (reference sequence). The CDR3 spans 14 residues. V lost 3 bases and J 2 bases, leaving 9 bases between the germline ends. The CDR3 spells CASSYVGITDTQYF. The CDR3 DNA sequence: TGTGCCAGCAGTTATGTGGGGATCACAGATACGCAGTATTTT.

The CDR3 loop reads CASTYSNQPQHF. The CDR3 DNA reads TGTGCCAGCACCTATAGCAATCAGCCCCAGCATTTT. V is TRBV7-9 and J is TRBJ1-5; D remains ambiguous. Trimming pared 7 bases from V and 0 bases from J, leaving 4 bases between. Germline loops: CDR1 SEHNR, CDR2 FQNEAQ (reference sequence). CDR3 length: 12 amino acids.

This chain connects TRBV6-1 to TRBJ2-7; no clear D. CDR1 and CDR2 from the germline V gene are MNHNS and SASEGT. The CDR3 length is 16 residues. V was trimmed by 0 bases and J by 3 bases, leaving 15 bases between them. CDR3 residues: CASSEAKALRSYEQYF. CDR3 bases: TGTGCCAGCAGTGAAGCAAAGGCCCTAAGGAGCTACGAGCAGTACTTC.

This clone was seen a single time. The CDR3 bases are TGTGCCAGCAGCCGACAGGGGGCCGGGGAGCTGTTTTTT. Protein: CASSRQGAGELFF. The chain joins TRBV7-9 to TRBJ2-2; 9 bases are a match to TRBD1. The CDR3 has 13 residues. The J segment lost 6 bases and the V segment lost 5 bases, leaving 1 base of the junction unmatched. Germline values: CDR1 SEHNR, CDR2 FQNEAQ (reference sequence).

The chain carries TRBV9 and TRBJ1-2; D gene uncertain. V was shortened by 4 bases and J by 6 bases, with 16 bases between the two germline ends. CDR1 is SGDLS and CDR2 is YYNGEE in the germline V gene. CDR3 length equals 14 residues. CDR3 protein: CASSRPLRRNGYTF. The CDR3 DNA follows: TGTGCCAGCAGCCGTCCACTAAGGAGGAATGGCTACACCTTC.